The T cell receptor beta chain under discussion was sequenced for a study of blood T cells in healthy people across ages. Donors each provided around 10 milliliters of peripheral blood. Notes on the study in general: Age brought a roughly linear fall in TCR beta diversity measured per million T cells. Long-lived donors exceeded aged donors in naive CD4+ cells and diversity. Using unsorted PBMCs precluded a conclusive naive versus antigen-experienced comparison.

To note about this clonotype: Its target is unknown.

The second PCR ran roughly 7 to 12 cycles with a sample-barcoded 5' primer and J-beta primers. MiXCR, run by TCRdb on the 5' RACE reads, gives a single entry per CDR3 protein. This sample has about 970,000 distinct CDR3 sequences; roughly 51% occur once, and the top ten carry 20% to 25%. Sequencing was done on a sample of blood. This TCR was sampled from a woman aged 55-70 years in good health.

CDR3 sequence (DNA): TGCAGCGTTGTCTTTGGGCGGAGCAATCAGCCCCAGCATTTT. It specifies CSVVFGRSNQPQHF. The chain carries TRBV29-1 and TRBJ1-5, with D uncertain. V lost 4 bases and J lost 1, with 11 bases in between. CDR3 length equals 14 residues. The germline CDR1 and CDR2 sequences are SQVTM and ANQGSEA.